This section outlines one T cell receptor (beta chain) sequence together with its context. Its antigen is unknown. Base qualities are not recorded, but no much larger clone differs from it by a single base. This record comes from a study of blood T cell repertoires in COVID-19 (dated by TCRdb to 2020 to 2022). Study-level background: Collaborator samples came from the United States, Italy and Spain and covered acute and convalescent phases of COVID-19. The prospective study material was composed of cDNA or gDNA derived from T cells, B-cell-depleted T cells, or PBMCs. A freely available public database, intended as a resource for researchers studying the immune response to SARS-CoV-2, is where the repertoires were released. Subjects who had been exposed to COVID-19, were actively infected with it, or had recovered from it provided the deeply sampled blood TCRbeta repertoires that made up the dataset. Where HLA class I and class II types were available, the types were taken from metadata supplied by the sample provider, not from assay-based typing. A de-identified subject ID, COVID-19 status, age in years and sex were almost always included in the sample metadata. Samples were obtained from the ongoing ImmuneRACE study (first 160 participants) and from about 1,300 subjects provided by 6 global collaborators. Overall results and qualifications from the work: The amount of clinical and demographic metadata varied by source and participant and was provided uncurated.

CDR1 MNHEY and CDR2 SVGAGI are derived from the germline V gene. Including cysteine and phenylalanine, the CDR3 has 13 amino acids. The retained sequence is limited to the CDR3, 39 bases, with the frame set at the first base. V is pared back by 8 bases and J by 6 bases, with 16 bases lying between the germline termini. TCRbeta CDR3 regions were amplified from genomic DNA using the immunoSEQ Assay, a bias-controlled multiplex PCR. Per the authors' processing: The number of nucleated cells in each sample was estimated by amplification of reference gene primers within the assay. Sequence reads were collapsed and filtered to measure the absolute abundance of every unique TCRbeta CDR3 rearrangement. Productive Simpson clonality was computed per sample as the square root of Simpson's diversity index over productive rearrangements. Entries here come from immuneACCESS through TCRdb and include only in-frame sequences with V and J called. Some clones fail to appear in such tables; in the studies checked, an unresolved V gene covers under half of the shortfall, and the cause of the remainder is unknown. D and trimming come from the DNA, and the V and J calls and clone size come from that table. In all, the sample holds hundreds of thousands of clones, and roughly 89% of those were seen once. Together, the top ten hold about 6.3% of the sample.

Another Seattle source contributed samples from volunteer blood donors who had recovered from COVID-19. Collaborating institutions collected whole blood in K2EDTA tubes following their own protocols. Collaborator samples were shipped for TCRbeta analysis as frozen whole blood, isolated PBMCs, or DNA extracted from either sample type. This chain is built from TRBV6-5 and TRBJ1-2; the D gene identity is not certain. The source of this sequence is a man aged 60-69 years who had recovered from COVID-19. Sequencing was performed on peripheral blood. The CDR3 region: CASGAQWGDGYTF. The nucleotide sequence is given as TGTGCCAGCGGCGCTCAGTGGGGAGATGGCTACACCTTC.